The next 5 T cell receptor beta chains were all read from a single sample in a study of early T cells in non-severe SARS-CoV-2 infection. Each CDR3 protein is one row after TCRdb ran MiXCR on the 5' RACE reads. This table has roughly 54,000 distinct CDR3 sequences, over 5% appearing once. Source material: whole blood. All receptors derive from an adult who was a healthcare worker with PCR-confirmed SARS-CoV-2 infection or an uninfected control (not recorded which).

In its sample, this clonotype was seen many times. The V and J genes are TRBV4-1 and TRBJ1-6; no reliable D call. V gave up 5 bases and J gave up 1 base, with 0 bases separating them. The CDR3 contains 12 residues. Germline CDR1 and CDR2: MGHRA and YSYEKL. CDR3 nucleotides: TGCGCCAGCAGCTCCTATAATTCACCCCTCCACTTT. Translated, it gives CASSSYNSPLHF.

This clonotype was picked up many times. The J gene is TRBJ2-1, the V gene TRBV5-1, with 7 bases aligning to TRBD2. From germline, CDR1 is SGHRS and CDR2 YFSETQ. This CDR3 contains 15 residues. The V segment lost 0 bases and the J segment 4 bases; nucleotides outside the gene matches: 4. CDR3 residues: CASSLGLAVYNEQFF. The CDR3 nucleotides read TGCGCCAGCAGCTTGGGCCTAGCGGTTTACAATGAGCAGTTCTTC.

This clonotype has ten or more counts. In DNA form, the CDR3 reads TGTGCCAGCTCACCCCTCATGAACACTGAAGCTTTCTTT. Its translation is CASSPLMNTEAFF. This chain connects TRBV18 to TRBJ1-1; D is undetermined. CDR3 length equals 13 residues. Germline assignment: CDR1 KGHSH and CDR2 LQKENI. V was shortened by 3 bases and J by 0 bases, with 5 bases between the two germline ends.

Ten or more counts support this clonotype. The chain recombines TRBV5-1 with TRBJ2-1; 16 bases line up with TRBD2. The CDR3 consists of 18 residues. From germline, CDR1 is SGHRS and CDR2 YFSETQ. Trimming took 7 bases from V and 5 from J; bases not matched to a gene: 12. The CDR3 sequence: CASSSGLAGGYGNNEQFF. CDR3 DNA: TGCGCCAGCTCTTCGGGACTAGCGGGAGGGTATGGAAACAATGAGCAGTTCTTC.

This clonotype was counted a few times. This chain links TRBV20-1 with TRBJ2-1; TRBD1 aligns across 9 bases. In germline, CDR1 is DFQATT, CDR2 SNEGSKA (reference sequence). The V segment lost 4 bases and the J segment 10 bases; nucleotides outside the gene matches: 20. CDR3 size: 17 residues. The DNA for the CDR3 is TGCAGTGCTACACCTAGGTTCGGGGACAGGGTGATCCCAGAGCAGTTCTTC. It specifies CSATPRFGDRVIPEQFF.